The 21 T cell receptor beta chains in this list originate from one sample, sequenced in a study of T-cell memory formation after mild COVID-19. TCRdb itself ran the 5' RACE reads through MiXCR, one entry per CDR3 protein. The table lists about 260,000 distinct CDR3 sequences, approximately 16% of them singletons. Sequenced material: PBMCs or a T cell subset sorted from them (not recorded which). Receptors were obtained from a young man who had mild COVID-19 (a few samples of this study predate the infection). Cell type and time point are not known.

CDR3 residues: CASSWDRGFYGYTF. CDR3 coding DNA: TGTGCCAGCAGTTGGGACAGGGGGTTTTATGGCTACACCTTC. The J gene is TRBJ1-2, the V gene TRBV12-3 or TRBV12-4, with TRBD1 identical over 11 bases. The CDR3 has 14 amino acids. Germline trimming cut 4 bases from V and 5 bases from J; bases unmatched to any gene: 3.

The table lists this clonotype with a few counts. The V call is TRBV7-2, the J call TRBJ2-5, with 7 positions matching TRBD2. The CDR3 length is 17 residues. Germline CDR1 and CDR2: SGHTA and FQGNSA. The junction had 12 bases not matched to a gene; V was cut back by 1 base and J by 4 bases. The CDR3 nucleotides are TGTGCCAGCAGCTTAGATCCCCCGACTAGCAGACGAGAGACCCAGTACTTC. Residues: CASSLDPPTSRRETQYF.

The chain employs TRBV29-1 and TRBJ2-2, with D maybe TRBD1 (5 bases). The CDR3 covers 14 residues. Germline values: CDR1 SQVTM, CDR2 ANQGSEA. V dropped 4 bases and J dropped 0 bases, with 9 bases sitting between them. CDR3 in DNA: TGCAGCGTTGCCGTCAGGGCGAACACCGGGGAGCTGTTTTTT. Translated: CSVAVRANTGELFF.

The gene calls are TRBV10-1 and TRBJ1-1, with 10 bases aligning to TRBD1. The CDR3 covers 17 residues. Germline assignment: CDR1 WNHNN and CDR2 SYGVQD (reference sequence). The junction had 14 bases not matched to a gene; V was cut back by 3 bases and J by 7 bases. The CDR3: CASSETFGRDRGIEAFF. Written as DNA, the CDR3 is TGCGCCAGCAGTGAAACTTTCGGCCGGGACAGGGGAATTGAAGCTTTCTTT.

The CDR3 is CASSFKGTGYEQYF. CDR3 nucleotide sequence: TGTGCCAGCAGTTTTAAGGGAACGGGATACGAGCAGTACTTC. The chain employs TRBV12-3 or TRBV12-4 and TRBJ2-7; D is perhaps TRBD2 (5 bases). This CDR3 has 14 residues. Trimming pared 3 bases from V and 4 bases from J, leaving 13 bases between.

The J gene is TRBJ2-1, the V gene TRBV4-1; maybe TRBD1 (6 bases). The germline CDR1 and CDR2 sequences are MGHRA and YSYEKL. The CDR3 length is 16 residues. Trimming stripped 1 base from V and 8 bases from J, with 18 bases between. Here the CDR3 DNA reads TGCGCCAGCAGCCAAGGCGGCACAGGGTCGGTGTATGAGCAGTTCTTC. Its translation: CASSQGGTGSVYEQFF.

V is TRBV7-2 and J is TRBJ1-1; D not resolved. V lost 1 base to trimming and J lost 4 bases, with 10 bases between them. Germline lookup yields CDR1 SGHTA and CDR2 FQGNSA. The CDR3 is 14 amino acids. The CDR3 DNA sequence: TGTGCCAGCAGCTTAGTAGAACAGCTCACTGAAGCTTTCTTT. This codes for CASSLVEQLTEAFF. Filled out from reference TRBV7-2 and TRBJ1-1, the complete variable domain reads GAGVSQSPSNKVTEKGKDVELRCDPISGHTALYWYRQSLGQGLEFLIYFQGNSAPDKSGLPSDRFSAERTGGSVSTLTIQRTQQEDSAVYLCASSLVEQLTEAFFGQGTRLTVV.

This clonotype was found many times. The chain recombines TRBV7-2 with TRBJ1-4; D remains unclear. This CDR3 is built from 13 residues. Germline V gene sequence: CDR1 SGHTA, CDR2 FQGNSA. V was trimmed by 8 bases and J by 5 bases, leaving 12 bases between them. The CDR3 protein is CASQSRGNEKLFF. The CDR3 nucleotides are TGTGCCAGCCAAAGCCGCGGCAATGAAAAACTGTTTTTT.

The V gene is TRBV20-1, the J gene TRBJ2-3, with D tentatively TRBD1 (6 bases). CDR1 is DFQATT, CDR2 SNEGSKA, per germline (reference sequence). This CDR3 is 14 amino acids long. Trimming removed 6 bases at V and 5 bases at J, with 18 bases between. CDR3 sequence (DNA): TGCAGTGCCCCACCCCAGGGGCGGTTAGATACGCAGTATTTT. The encoded protein is CSAPPQGRLDTQYF.

J is TRBJ1-1 and V is TRBV29-1, with a possible D match to TRBD1 (6 bases). Germline CDR1 reads SQVTM; CDR2 reads ANQGSEA. This CDR3 spans 13 amino acids. The V gene lost 3 bases and the J gene lost 2 bases, with 10 bases spanning the gap. CDR3 amino acids: CSVEVDRNTEAFF. The CDR3 DNA follows: TGCAGCGTTGAGGTGGACAGAAACACTGAAGCTTTCTTT.

This clonotype showed up many times. This chain connects TRBV4-2 to TRBJ2-3; 7 bases are shared with TRBD2. Losses at the gene ends were 2 bases for V and 1 base for J; bases not matched to a gene: 0. CDR1 is LGHNA and CDR2 is YNFKEQ in the germline V gene. The CDR3 is 14 residues long. CDR3 in DNA: TGTGCCAGCAGCCAACGGGGGGGCACAGATACGCAGTATTTT. Protein sequence: CASSQRGGTDTQYF.

V gene TRBV27 combines with J gene TRBJ2-4; TRBD2 agrees at 7 bases. Trimming took 5 bases from V and 0 from J; bases not matched to a gene: 7. Germline loops: CDR1 MNHEY, CDR2 SMNVEV (reference sequence). The CDR3 runs 16 residues. As DNA, the CDR3 is TGTGCCAGCAGTAAGCGGGACGGACTAGCCAAAAACATTCAGTACTTC. Amino acids: CASSKRDGLAKNIQYF.

The rearrangement joins TRBV19 to TRBJ2-5; TRBD1 matches at 7 bases. V lost 9 bases to trimming and J lost 4 bases; unmatched junction nucleotides: 8. CDR1 and CDR2 from the germline V gene are LNHDA and SQIVND (reference sequence). The CDR3 consists of 13 residues. Written as DNA, the CDR3 is TGTGCCAGCCGCAGGGGACAGAGAGAGACCCAGTACTTC. It translates to CASRRGQRETQYF.

The chain has TRBV5-6 and TRBJ2-3; 8 positions agree with TRBD2. V lost 2 bases to trimming and J lost 7 bases; unmatched junction nucleotides: 12. This CDR3 is built from 16 residues. Germline CDR1 and CDR2: SGHDT and YYEEEE. CDR3: CASSLLEERGRNTQYF. Written as DNA, the CDR3 is TGTGCCAGCAGCTTACTCGAGGAGCGGGGGAGAAATACGCAGTATTTT.

The rearrangement links TRBV29-1 to TRBJ2-7; weak D call: TRBD2 (6 bases). The V end lost 5 bases, the J end lost 3 bases, and 20 bases lay between the germline ends. This CDR3 comprises 15 residues. Germline V gene lookup returns CDR1 SQVTM and CDR2 ANQGSEA. This chain's CDR3 is CSVLITGEVYYEQYF. In DNA, the CDR3 is TGCAGCGTTCTCATCACGGGGGAGGTTTACTACGAGCAGTACTTC.

This clonotype was picked up many times. The V gene is TRBV5-1, the J gene TRBJ2-1; no clear D gene. Germline lookup yields CDR1 SGHRS and CDR2 YFSETQ. Between the trimmed V and J ends, which lost 3 bases and 11 bases, there was a span of 21 bases. The CDR3 runs to 15 residues. The CDR3 protein is CASSSATFQEDKQFF. CDR3 coding DNA: TGCGCCAGCAGCTCAGCAACGTTTCAAGAGGATAAGCAGTTCTTC.

The chain carries TRBV4-1 and TRBJ2-7, with 7 bases aligning to TRBD2. V was pared by 1 base and J by 0 bases, with 6 bases of the junction left unmatched. This CDR3 has 16 residues. Germline V gene data show CDR1 as MGHRA and CDR2 as YSYEKL. CDR3 residues: CASSQGLRGSSYEQYF. CDR3 nucleotide sequence: TGCGCCAGCAGCCAAGGATTGCGGGGGAGCTCCTACGAGCAGTACTTC.

This clonotype has a count of ten or more. This sequence joins TRBV7-3 and TRBJ2-2, with D possibly TRBD2 on 6 matching bases. V lost 2 bases and J 2 bases, leaving 9 bases between the germline ends. CDR3 size: 15 residues. Germline CDR1 reads SGHTA; CDR2 reads FQGTGA. CDR3 protein: CASSLGGSNTGELFF. The CDR3 nucleotides are TGTGCCAGCAGCTTAGGGGGGTCAAACACCGGGGAGCTGTTTTTT.

This clonotype was detected only a few times. The J gene is TRBJ2-2, the V gene TRBV19; D is perhaps TRBD2 (6 bases). Germline V gene data show CDR1 as LNHDA and CDR2 as SQIVND (reference sequence). The V end was cut by 7 bases, the J end by 5 bases, with 14 bases between. This CDR3 is 14 amino acids long. The CDR3: CASIPGGATGELFF. In DNA form, the CDR3 reads TGTGCCAGTATACCGGGCGGGGCTACCGGGGAGCTGTTTTTT.

A few counts support this clonotype. The rearrangement joins TRBV7-2 to TRBJ2-7, with TRBD1 matching 9 bases. V lost 3 bases and J lost 7; bases outside the gene matches: 13. This CDR3 comprises 16 residues. Germline CDR1 reads SGHTA; CDR2 reads FQGNSA. The CDR3 DNA sequence: TGTGCCAGCAGCTTGGAGTCCGGGACAGGGATGAGTGAGCAGTACTTC. Residues: CASSLESGTGMSEQYF.

The chain recombines TRBV29-1 with TRBJ2-5, with a weak D call TRBD1 (7 bases). The CDR3 has 12 residues. Trimming shortened V by 6 bases and J by 5 bases, and 13 bases separated the two germline ends. Germline V gives CDR1 SQVTM, CDR2 ANQGSEA. CDR3 DNA sequence: TGCAGCGTGGCAGGGGGGACGGAGACCCAGTACTTC. Encoded protein: CSVAGGTETQYF.